This record covers a single T cell receptor (beta chain). Source study methods: For nucleated cells, counts were estimated from reference gene primer amplification. Profiled with immunoSEQ multiplex PCR; TCRdb holds only in-frame clones, not every one. Clone size and the V and J calls come from that table; the DNA yielded D and trimming. The sample has roughly 100,000 clones; 75% to 95% are singletons. These data belong to a study of blood T cell repertoires in COVID-19. Study information: The United States, Italy and Spain were the sources of the acute and convalescent COVID-19 samples. From T cells, B-cell-depleted T cells, or PBMCs came the material, which was cDNA or gDNA.

V gave up 7 bases and J gave up 4 bases, with 11 bases separating them. The CDR3 runs 12 residues. Germline values: CDR1 MNHEY, CDR2 SVGAGI. The clonotype was recovered from a human donor in a cohort sampled during active COVID-19. The sample consisted of peripheral blood. This rearrangement joins TRBV6-5 to TRBJ2-7; weak D call: TRBD2 (7 bases). CDR3 DNA sequence: TGTGCCAGCAAGGGGGGACTATACGAGCAGTACTTC. Translated, it gives CASKGGLYEQYF.